This entry concerns a single TCR beta chain. Clones were read by immunoSEQ multiplex PCR, and TCRdb kept only the in-frame ones, dropping some. The sample has 700,000 or so clones; 70% to 90% are singletons. This CDR3 has 13 residues. Trimming pared 4 bases from V and 2 bases from J, leaving 9 bases between. Germline CDR1 SGHRS, CDR2 YFSETQ. These data belong to a study of shared T cell receptors in the human thymus. These data also featured in a second study, about human thymus T cells.

The sequence derives from a girl under three years old with a congenital heart defect. V is TRBV5-1 and J is TRBJ1-2, with D maybe TRBD1 (6 bases). What was sequenced was thymocytes. In DNA form, the CDR3 reads TGCGCCAGCAGCCTAGACAGGAACTATGGCTACACCTTC. Translated: CASSLDRNYGYTF.